A single sample is the source of the 32 T cell receptor beta chains below, sequenced in a study of CD8 T cells in Susac syndrome. Random hexamers served to reverse transcribe roughly 0.45 to 1 ug RNA. TCRdb analysed the immunoSEQ multiplex PCR reads with MiXCR anew, one entry per CDR3 protein. Among about 120,000 distinct CDR3 sequences listed, 94% were seen once. The source material was CD4+ T cells from PBMCs. The receptors were gathered from a human donor in good health.

V gene TRBV4-3 combines with J gene TRBJ2-7, with 9 bases fitting TRBD1. After removal of 4 bases from V and 3 bases from J, the junction contained 7 bases not matched to a gene. The germline V gene encodes CDR1 LGHNA and CDR2 YSLEER. The CDR3 is 15 residues long. The CDR3 DNA reads as TGCGCCAGCAGCCCCACGGGACAGGGCGGCTACGAGCAGTACTTC. Its protein product is CASSPTGQGGYEQYF.

This chain joins TRBV12-3 or TRBV12-4 and TRBJ2-5; 9 bases map to TRBD2. The V segment lost 7 bases and the J segment 4 bases; nucleotides outside the gene matches: 4. This CDR3 contains 13 residues. The CDR3 spells CASTLSGRETQYF. The CDR3 DNA is TGTGCCAGCACACTTAGCGGGAGAGAGACCCAGTACTTC.

The rearrangement links TRBV5-4 to TRBJ2-5; D perhaps matches TRBD2 (5 bases). The CDR3 runs to 16 residues. Germline V gives CDR1 SGHNT, CDR2 YYREEE (reference sequence). The V and J ends lost 0 bases and 1 base respectively, with 13 bases between them. CDR3 protein: CASSLDGVGGQETQYF. CDR3 bases: TGTGCCAGCAGCTTGGACGGAGTAGGAGGCCAAGAGACCCAGTACTTC. Full variable domain (remainder filled in from reference TRBV5-4 and TRBJ2-5): ETGVTQSPTHLIKTRGQQVTLRCSSQSGHNTVSWYQQALGQGPQFIFQYYREEENGRGNFPPRFSGLQFPNYSSELNVNALELDDSALYLCASSLDGVGGQETQYFGPGTRLLVL.

The chain joins TRBV7-9 to TRBJ2-7; D tentatively fits TRBD1 or TRBD2 (5 bases each). Germline-derived CDR1 and CDR2 are SEHNR and FQNEAQ (reference sequence). Trimming cost V 5 bases and J 2 bases, with 10 bases left between them. This CDR3 comprises 13 residues. The CDR3 DNA reads as TGTGCCAGCAGCCGGGGCAGGACCTACGAGCAGTACTTC. This encodes CASSRGRTYEQYF.

V is TRBV29-1 and J is TRBJ1-1; 9 nucleotides agree with TRBD1. V was clipped by 7 bases and J by 3 bases; unmatched bases: 15. The CDR3 length is 16 residues. The V gene's germline CDR1 is SQVTM and CDR2 ANQGSEA. The CDR3 DNA is TGCAGCGGGCTGGACAGGGGAGTAGGTAAGGACACTGAAGCTTTCTTT. Residues: CSGLDRGVGKDTEAFF. Full variable domain (outside the CDR3, taken from reference TRBV29-1 and TRBJ1-1): SAVISQKPSRDICQRGTSLTIQCQVDSQVTMMFWYRQQPGQSLTLIATANQGSEATYESGFVIDKFPISRPNLTFSTLTVSNMSPEDSSIYLCSGLDRGVGKDTEAFFGQGTRLTVV.

The chain employs TRBV9 and TRBJ1-2; possible D gene TRBD1, 5 bases. The CDR3 spans 15 residues. Trimming cost V 3 bases and J 2 bases, with 14 bases left between them. CDR1 is SGDLS and CDR2 is YYNGEE in the germline V gene. The CDR3 is CASSGFSTANYGYTF. For the CDR3, the DNA is TGTGCCAGCAGCGGCTTCTCGACAGCCAACTATGGCTACACCTTC.

The chain recombines TRBV12-3 or TRBV12-4 with TRBJ1-2; D remains ambiguous. Trimming stripped 4 bases from V and 6 bases from J, with 12 bases between. The CDR3 covers 13 residues. CDR3 bases: TGTGCCAGCAGTTCCACTGGCCGGGATGGCTACACCTTC. Translated, it gives CASSSTGRDGYTF.

DNA for the CDR3: TGTGCCAGCAGTGAATTGGAGTCACCCCTCCACTTT. Translating gives CASSELESPLHF. The chain employs TRBV25-1 and TRBJ1-6; no firm D call. V shed 1 base and J shed 10 bases, with 5 bases lying between them. The germline V gene encodes CDR1 MGHDK and CDR2 SYGVNS. There are 12 residues in the CDR3. The variable domain in full, completed from reference TRBV25-1 and TRBJ1-6, reads EADIYQTPRYLVIGTGKKITLECSQTMGHDKMYWYQQDPGMELHLIHYSYGVNSTEKGDLSSESTVSRIRTEHFPLTLESARPSHTSQYLCASSELESPLHFGNGTRLTVT.

The chain's CDR3 is CASSLMRESSYNEQFF. CDR3 bases: TGTGCCAGCAGCCTAATGAGGGAAAGCTCCTACAATGAGCAGTTCTTC. The rearrangement uses TRBV5-6 and TRBJ2-1; a weak D match, TRBD2 (5 bases). V was cut by 4 bases and J by 0 bases, with 14 bases left in between. CDR3 length: 16 amino acids. Germline-derived CDR1 and CDR2 are SGHDT and YYEEEE.

The chain uses TRBV29-1 and TRBJ1-1; a possible D gene is TRBD1 (5 bases). CDR1 and CDR2 from the germline V gene are SQVTM and ANQGSEA. The CDR3 is 13 amino acids. V dropped 3 bases and J dropped 3 bases, with 11 bases sitting between them. The CDR3, as DNA: TGCAGCGTTGATGAGGGGCTGGACACTGAAGCTTTCTTT. Its protein product is CSVDEGLDTEAFF. The full variable domain, completed using reference TRBV29-1 and TRBJ1-1, is SAVISQKPSRDICQRGTSLTIQCQVDSQVTMMFWYRQQPGQSLTLIATANQGSEATYESGFVIDKFPISRPNLTFSTLTVSNMSPEDSSIYLCSVDEGLDTEAFFGQGTRLTVV.

This chain links TRBV5-1 with TRBJ2-7; 10 nucleotides line up with TRBD1. From germline, CDR1 is SGHRS and CDR2 YFSETQ. CDR3 length equals 16 residues. V lost 4 bases and J lost 1; bases outside the gene matches: 8. The CDR3: CASSPGPGQGSYEQYF. The CDR3 DNA reads as TGCGCCAGCAGCCCCGGTCCGGGACAGGGGTCCTACGAGCAGTACTTC.

The genes are TRBV6-2 or TRBV6-3 and TRBJ2-2, with TRBD2 as a possible D gene (6 bases). The CDR3 extends over 11 amino acids. Trimming stripped 11 bases from V and 8 bases from J, with 12 bases between. Germline CDR1 and CDR2: MNHEY and SVGEGT. CDR3 amino acids: CASRDLGELFF. The CDR3 DNA is TGTGCCTCGCGGGATTTGGGGGAGCTGTTTTTT.

The rearrangement joins TRBV2 to TRBJ2-1; D uncertain. Germline V gene data show CDR1 as SNHLY and CDR2 as FYNNEI. CDR3 length: 14 amino acids. Between the trimmed V and J ends, which lost 8 bases and 5 bases, there was a span of 16 bases. The CDR3 is CASRQRTVNNEQFF. As DNA, the CDR3 is TGTGCCAGCCGACAACGGACGGTTAACAATGAGCAGTTCTTC.

This sequence joins TRBV5-1 and TRBJ2-3; D possibly uses TRBD1 or TRBD2 (6 bases each). Trimming shortened V by 4 bases and J by 2 bases, and 17 bases separated the two germline ends. The CDR3 covers 16 residues. CDR1 and CDR2 from the germline V gene are SGHRS and YFSETQ. The CDR3 region is CASSPRGGPDTDTQYF. The CDR3 bases are TGCGCCAGCAGCCCCAGAGGGGGGCCTGACACAGATACGCAGTATTTT.

The table lists this clonotype with a few counts. The genes are TRBV7-3 and TRBJ2-1; D is unresolved. The CDR3 spans 13 residues. The V end was cut by 2 bases, the J end by 6 bases, with 8 bases between. Germline CDR1 and CDR2: SGHTA and FQGTGA. The CDR3 reads CASSLGPLNEQFF. The CDR3 DNA reads as TGTGCCAGCAGCTTAGGCCCTCTCAATGAGCAGTTCTTC.

The chain couples TRBV29-1 to TRBJ2-7, with D unclear. Trimming stripped 3 bases from V and 0 bases from J, with 15 bases between. Germline CDR1 SQVTM, CDR2 ANQGSEA. This CDR3 comprises 15 residues. CDR3 bases: TGCAGCGTTGACAATCTTGACGGGTACTCCTACGAGCAGTACTTC. It translates to CSVDNLDGYSYEQYF.

This sequence joins TRBV27 and TRBJ2-5; 11 bases are a match to TRBD2. This CDR3 contains 14 residues. V shed 6 bases and J 1 base; nucleotides not matched to a gene: 1. Germline V gene sequence: CDR1 MNHEY, CDR2 SMNVEV (reference sequence). The CDR3 DNA reads as TGTGCCAGCAGACTAGCGGGAGCCCAAGAGACCCAGTACTTC. Translating gives CASRLAGAQETQYF.

The genes are TRBV19 and TRBJ2-6; 7 bases agree with TRBD1. Trimming removed 6 bases from V and 2 bases from J; junction bases left unmatched: 4. This CDR3 region has 15 residues. In germline, CDR1 is LNHDA, CDR2 SQIVND (reference sequence). This CDR3 is CASRNDRAGANVLTF. CDR3 DNA sequence: TGTGCCAGTAGAAACGACAGGGCTGGGGCCAACGTCCTGACTTTC.

V gene TRBV4-3 combines with J gene TRBJ2-7, with a weak D call TRBD2 (5 bases). Looked up from germline, CDR1 is LGHNA and CDR2 is YSLEER. The V end lost 4 bases, the J end lost 6 bases, and 13 bases lay between the germline ends. The CDR3 is 13 amino acids. In DNA, the CDR3 is TGCGCCAGCAGCCGTGGAGAGGGAGCCGAGCAGTACTTC. Translated, it gives CASSRGEGAEQYF.

This rearrangement joins TRBV2 to TRBJ1-3, with a weak D call TRBD1 (5 bases). Germline V gene data show CDR1 as SNHLY and CDR2 as FYNNEI. The germline V and J ends were trimmed by 5 bases and 2 bases, with 13 bases remaining between them. This CDR3 has 15 residues. The CDR3 nucleotides read TGTGCCAGCAGTCAAGACAGTCGGACTGGAAACACCATATATTTT. Its protein product is CASSQDSRTGNTIYF.

The chain employs TRBV29-1 and TRBJ1-1; D is unclear. Trimming took off 6 bases at V and 1 base at J, with 12 bases between the two ends. The length of the CDR3 is 13 residues. Germline V gene sequence: CDR1 SQVTM, CDR2 ANQGSEA. This CDR3 is CSVLGDGNTEAFF. The CDR3 DNA reads as TGCAGCGTCCTGGGTGACGGGAACACTGAAGCTTTCTTT.

This rearrangement joins TRBV7-2 to TRBJ2-3, with D uncertain. The CDR3 sequence is 12 residues long. Germline assignment: CDR1 SGHTA and CDR2 FQGNSA. V dropped 5 bases and J dropped 6 bases, with 9 bases sitting between them. DNA of the CDR3: TGTGCCAGCAGCCTTTTTCGGGATACGCAGTATTTT. Translated: CASSLFRDTQYF.

This chain connects TRBV6-6 to TRBJ2-1; D tentatively fits TRBD1 or TRBD2 (5 bases each). The germline V gene encodes CDR1 MNHNY and CDR2 SVGAGI (reference sequence). The V end lost 6 bases, the J end lost 0 bases, and 15 bases lay between the germline ends. The CDR3 is made up of 16 amino acids. Written as DNA, the CDR3 is TGTGCCAGCAGAGGGACCGGGACCGTCTCCTACAATGAGCAGTTCTTC. Residues: CASRGTGTVSYNEQFF.

The table lists this clonotype with a count of one. The gene calls are TRBV20-1 and TRBJ2-1, with TRBD2 as a possible D gene (6 bases). V lost 3 bases and J 0 bases, leaving 15 bases between the germline ends. The CDR3 has 16 amino acids. Germline V CDR1 and CDR2: DFQATT, SNEGSKA (reference sequence). In DNA form, the CDR3 reads TGCAGTGCTAGGGAGGGGCCGCAAAGCTCCTACAATGAGCAGTTCTTC. Translated: CSAREGPQSSYNEQFF.

V usage is TRBV30 and J usage is TRBJ2-7; 7 nucleotides align to TRBD2. Looked up from germline, CDR1 is GTSNPN and CDR2 is SVGIG (reference sequence). The V gene end was trimmed by 5 bases and the J gene end by 2 bases; junction bases not matched to a gene: 6. The CDR3 has 13 amino acids. Here the CDR3 DNA reads TGTGCCTGGTCCCCGGGACTAACCTACGAGCAGTACTTC. It is translated as CAWSPGLTYEQYF.

The rearrangement uses TRBV6-5 and TRBJ1-6; D call uncertain. The CDR3 has 14 amino acids. From germline, CDR1 is MNHEY and CDR2 SVGAGI. With 2 bases removed from V and 6 bases from J, the gap between germline ends came to 8 bases. DNA for the CDR3: TGTGCCAGCAGTTACGACAATCCTAATTCACCCCTCCACTTT. Translating it yields CASSYDNPNSPLHF.

The chain links TRBV20-1 to TRBJ2-5, with a tentative D call TRBD2 (7 bases). Germline lookup yields CDR1 DFQATT and CDR2 SNEGSKA (reference sequence). The CDR3 runs 12 residues. The V gene lost 5 bases and the J gene lost 5 bases, with 12 bases spanning the gap. The CDR3 DNA is TGCAGTGCTGGGAGGGGGGAGGAGACCCAGTACTTC. Residues: CSAGRGEETQYF.

The chain links TRBV2 to TRBJ2-3; a possible D gene is TRBD2 (5 bases). The V end was cut by 7 bases, the J end by 4 bases, with 9 bases between. CDR1 SNHLY and CDR2 FYNNEI come from the germline V gene. This CDR3 has 12 amino acids. The CDR3 DNA is TGTGCCAGCAAGGAAGCGGCAGATACGCAGTATTTT. Protein product: CASKEAADTQYF.

This chain joins TRBV3-1 and TRBJ2-5; D remains unclear. This CDR3 spans 15 amino acids. With 0 bases removed from V and 1 base from J, the gap between germline ends came to 9 bases. Germline CDR1 is LGHDT and CDR2 is YNNKEL (reference sequence). For the CDR3, the DNA is TGTGCCAGCAGCCAAGATTTAGAGATCCAAGAGACCCAGTACTTC. Translation: CASSQDLEIQETQYF.

The chain recombines TRBV7-9 with TRBJ1-2; D remains ambiguous. Germline CDR1 is SEHNR and CDR2 is FQNEAQ (reference sequence). Trimming took off 1 base at V and 4 bases at J, with 4 bases between the two ends. The CDR3 is 12 amino acids. This chain's CDR3 is CASSLDIYGYTF. DNA of the CDR3: TGTGCCAGCAGCTTAGACATCTATGGCTACACCTTC.

This clonotype was seen a single time. The chain has TRBV29-1 and TRBJ1-4; D gene unclear. V shed 7 bases and J shed 2 bases, with 11 bases lying between them. From germline, CDR1 is SQVTM and CDR2 ANQGSEA. This CDR3 is built from 13 residues. Written as DNA, the CDR3 is TGCAGCGGATTGTCGGCTACTAATGAAAAACTGTTTTTT. Encoded protein: CSGLSATNEKLFF. The full variable domain, in which reference TRBV29-1 and TRBJ1-4 provide the parts outside the CDR3, is SAVISQKPSRDICQRGTSLTIQCQVDSQVTMMFWYRQQPGQSLTLIATANQGSEATYESGFVIDKFPISRPNLTFSTLTVSNMSPEDSSIYLCSGLSATNEKLFFGSGTQLSVL.

The chain carries TRBV6-1 and TRBJ2-1, with unresolved D. This CDR3 spans 13 amino acids. Trimming cost V 8 bases and J 6 bases, with 14 bases left between them. Germline CDR1 MNHNS, CDR2 SASEGT. The CDR3 loop reads CASRDGPGNEQFF. The CDR3 coding sequence is TGTGCCAGCCGCGATGGTCCTGGCAATGAGCAGTTCTTC.